These T cell receptor beta chains were read from a single sample in a study of blood T cells in healthy people across ages. TCRdb processed the 5' RACE reads anew with MiXCR; each CDR3 protein has one entry. Among about a million distinct CDR3 sequences listed, 40% to 60% were seen once. The source material was blood. The receptors originated from a man aged 25-45 years in good health. CDR3s include the opening cysteine and the closing phenylalanine or tryptophan. The D gene is left open where the match is weak. A clone size is listed for some rows: how often the clone was seen (once, few, many), or a class if it is expanded.

>NA|TRBV5-1|TRBJ2-7|TRBD1
CASGTGDGNEQYF
TGCGCCAGCGGGACAGGTGATGGCAATGAGCAGTACTTC
>NA|TRBV3-1|TRBJ2-1|NA
CASSQGPQISSYNEQFF
TGTGCCAGCAGCCAGGGCCCACAGATTAGCTCCTACAATGAGCAGTTCTTC
>few|TRBV29-1|TRBJ2-3|TRBD2
CSGGLAPSTDTQYF
TGCAGCGGGGGACTAGCGCCGAGCACAGATACGCAGTATTTT
>once|TRBV6-1|TRBJ1-5|TRBD1
CASSKGQGGGNQPQHF
TGTGCCAGCAGTAAAGGACAGGGTGGTGGCAATCAGCCCCAGCATTTT
>NA|TRBV7-9|TRBJ2-2|NA
CAGSSDTGELFF
TGTGCCGGCAGCTCAGACACCGGGGAGCTGTTTTTT
>few|TRBV12-3/TRBV12-4|TRBJ1-1|NA
CASSLGWAVGLSEAFF
TGTGCCAGCAGTTTAGGTTGGGCGGTTGGATTATCTGAAGCTTTCTTT
>few|TRBV2|TRBJ1-6|NA
CASRDLGDSPLHF
TGTGCCAGCAGAGATTTAGGGGATTCACCCCTCCACTTT
>few|TRBV5-1|TRBJ2-7|NA
CASSSSPGLVYEQYF
TGCGCCAGCAGCTCGTCTCCGGGACTCGTCTACGAGCAGTACTTC
>few|TRBV11-1|TRBJ2-1|TRBD1
CASSLALLGTGGRSSYNEQFF
TGTGCCAGCAGCTTAGCGCTACTCGGGACAGGGGGCCGGAGCTCCTACAATGAGCAGTTCTTC
>few|TRBV20-1|TRBJ2-5|TRBD2
CSAPSTSGKETQYF
TGCAGTGCCCCGTCGACTAGCGGCAAAGAGACCCAGTACTTC
>few|TRBV5-1|TRBJ1-1|NA
CASSLDWGTGTEAFF
TGCGCCAGCAGCTTGGATTGGGGAACGGGCACTGAAGCTTTCTTT
>few|TRBV7-9|TRBJ2-4|NA
CASSSGTSDIQYF
TGTGCCAGCAGCTCCGGGACAAGTGACATTCAGTACTTC
>few|TRBV9|TRBJ2-3|NA
CASSVGLGATDTQYF
TGTGCCAGCAGCGTAGGCCTCGGTGCGACAGATACGCAGTATTTT
>few|TRBV11-3|TRBJ2-4|NA
CASSLGGARVNIQYF
TGTGCCAGCAGCTTAGGTGGGGCGAGGGTAAACATTCAGTACTTC
>NA|TRBV5-1|TRBJ2-1|TRBD2
CASSSGTNYNEQFF
TGCGCCAGCAGCTCCGGGACTAATTACAATGAGCAGTTCTTC
>NA|TRBV18|TRBJ2-3|TRBD1
CASSSRTGPPDTQYF
TGTGCCAGCTCCTCTAGGACAGGCCCGCCAGATACGCAGTATTTT
>NA|TRBV6-6|TRBJ2-7|NA
CASSRPRNEQYF
TGTGCCAGCAGCCGGCCCCGGAACGAGCAGTACTTC